This T cell receptor beta chain was recorded in a study of shared clonotypes between healthy human individuals. Study observations and caveats: Some naive CD4 clonotypes, around 5%, turned up in common across a few donors. Naive subsets tended to show greater estimated richness than memory subsets.

The test was conducted at deep level. TCRdb's table, derived via immunoSEQ multiplex PCR, lists solely in-frame clones and lacks some. The sample records approximately 2.1 million clones, over 90% being singletons. CDR3 length: 14 residues. CDR1 and CDR2 from the germline V gene are SEHNR and FQNEAQ (reference sequence). V was cut by 5 bases and J by 6 bases, with 13 bases left in between. A remark on this clone: Its antigen remains unidentified.

The rearrangement uses TRBV7-9 and TRBJ1-4, with D maybe TRBD1 (6 bases). Input material: naive CD4+ T cells from PBMCs. Described subset: CD45RA+ positively selected. This TCR came from a man between 18 and 35 years old in good health. Some clones in this sample may be carry-over from other donors' samples. CDR3 in amino acids: CASSLGTWDEKLFF. The CDR3 region has the DNA TGTGCCAGCAGCCTCGGGACATGGGATGAAAAACTGTTTTTT.